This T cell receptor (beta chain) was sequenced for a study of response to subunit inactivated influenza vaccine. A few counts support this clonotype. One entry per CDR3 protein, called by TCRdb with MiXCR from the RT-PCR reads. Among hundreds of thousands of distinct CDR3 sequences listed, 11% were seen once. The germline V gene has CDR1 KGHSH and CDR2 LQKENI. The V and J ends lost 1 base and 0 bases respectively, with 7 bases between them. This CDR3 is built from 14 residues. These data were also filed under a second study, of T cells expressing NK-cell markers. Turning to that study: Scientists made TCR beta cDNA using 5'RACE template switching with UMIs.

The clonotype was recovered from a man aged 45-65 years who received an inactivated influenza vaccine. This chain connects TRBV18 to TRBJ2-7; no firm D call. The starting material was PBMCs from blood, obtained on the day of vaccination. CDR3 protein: CASSPRQASYEQYF. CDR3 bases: TGTGCCAGCTCACCACGGCAGGCCTCCTACGAGCAGTACTTC.